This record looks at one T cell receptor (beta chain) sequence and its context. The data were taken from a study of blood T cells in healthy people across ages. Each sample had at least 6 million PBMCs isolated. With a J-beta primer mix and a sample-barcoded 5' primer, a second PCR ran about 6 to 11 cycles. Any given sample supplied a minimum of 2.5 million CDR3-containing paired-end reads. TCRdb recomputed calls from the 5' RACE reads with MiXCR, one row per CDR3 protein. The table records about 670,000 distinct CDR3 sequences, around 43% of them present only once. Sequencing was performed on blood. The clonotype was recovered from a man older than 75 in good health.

Here the CDR3 DNA reads TGTGCCAGCAGGCCCGGGACTACCATCTACGAGCAGTACTTC. Protein sequence: CASRPGTTIYEQYF. The chain links TRBV6-1 to TRBJ2-5, with TRBD2 identical over 7 bases. The assigned J gene may be wrong: the sequence end matches TRBJ2-7 better. Germline V CDR1 and CDR2: MNHNS, SASEGT. The CDR3 totals 14 residues.